This paragraph reports one TCR beta chain. The CDR3 has 15 amino acids. Germline loops: CDR1 MNHEY, CDR2 SVGAGI. The junction had 8 bases not matched to a gene; V was cut back by 4 bases and J by 2 bases. Data came from immunoSEQ multiplex PCR; TCRdb stores just in-frame clones and leaves some out. The sample shows a few hundred thousand clones, approximately 90% of them seen only once. These data originate in a study of blood T cell repertoires in COVID-19. As for the study in general: Both acute and convalescent COVID-19 samples were obtained from the United States, Italy and Spain. PBMCs, B-cell-depleted T cells, or T cells were the source of the cDNA or gDNA that made up the material.

The specimen sequenced was peripheral blood. The V gene is TRBV6-5, the J gene TRBJ2-7; 7 positions agree with TRBD1. The source is a woman younger than 35 who had recovered from COVID-19. The DNA of the CDR3 is TGTGCCAGCAGTTTGCTAGGTCAGGGGGCCTACGAGCAGTACTTC. This sequence encodes CASSLLGQGAYEQYF.